The present TCR beta chain was sequenced within a study of chemoradiotherapy in HPV16-positive cancers. Assay: immunoSEQ multiplex PCR; the TCRdb copy retains only in-frame clones and omits some. The repertoire holds 12,000 or so clones, around 85% seen once, with approximately 1% in the top ten. This CDR3 is built from 13 residues. Germline V CDR1 and CDR2: SGHAT, FQNNGV. V lost 1 base, J lost 1 base, and 4 bases lay in between. Study-wide findings and caveats: In HPV16-positive patients, HPV-responsive T-cell expansion tracked better recurrence-free survival. During treatment, candidate HPV-specific clones and E7-related motifs expanded in tumor.

Remarks on this clone: Its antigen is as yet unknown.

This specimen was collected from a patient who underwent chemoradiotherapy. The V gene is TRBV11-2, the J gene TRBJ1-1; no reliable D call. The TCR comes from a human donor with HPV-associated anogenital cancer. The CDR3 reads CASSLGRNTEAFF. The DNA for the CDR3 is TGTGCCAGCAGCTTAGGTAGGAACACTGAAGCTTTCTTT.